The 13 T cell receptor beta chains below come from one sample, sequenced in a study of blood T cells in healthy people across ages. Together with a sample-barcoded 5' primer, a J-beta primer mix was included in a second PCR lasting about 7 to 12 cycles. One entry per CDR3 protein, called by TCRdb with MiXCR from the 5' RACE reads. The table lists 950,000 to 1,200,000 distinct CDR3 sequences, 35% to 40% of them singletons. Input material: blood. The origin of the receptors is a man aged 18 to 35 in good health.

V gene TRBV29-1 combines with J gene TRBJ2-2; D remains ambiguous. Trimming removed 2 bases from V and 7 bases from J, with 5 bases in between. CDR3 length: 11 residues. CDR1 and CDR2 (germline): SQVTM, ANQGSEA. The CDR3 bases are TGCAGCGTTGAATCCGGCGGGGAGCTGTTTTTT. This sequence encodes CSVESGGELFF.

V and J are TRBV5-1 and TRBJ2-2, with no clear D. V was trimmed by 0 bases and J by 3 bases, leaving 15 bases between them. The CDR3 length is 17 residues. The germline V gene has CDR1 SGHRS and CDR2 YFSETQ. In nucleotides, the CDR3 is TGCGCCAGCAGCTTGGGGACGGATTCCCATTACACCGGGGAGCTGTTTTTT. It yields the protein CASSLGTDSHYTGELFF.

The V call is TRBV9, the J call TRBJ2-3; D may be TRBD1 (9 bases). This CDR3 comprises 14 residues. Germline CDR1 SGDLS, CDR2 YYNGEE. V was cut by 7 bases and J by 4 bases, with 16 bases left in between. CDR3 DNA: TGTGCCAGCGTAGCGGGGACAGGGCCAGATACGCAGTATTTT. Translation gives CASVAGTGPDTQYF.

This clonotype was seen more than once but under ten times. V gene TRBV7-2 combines with J gene TRBJ1-5, with 8 bases that match TRBD1. Germline V lookup: CDR1 SGHTA, CDR2 FQGNSA. This CDR3 is 15 amino acids long. J gave up 7 bases and V 5 bases, and 10 bases lay outside the gene matches. The CDR3 DNA reads TGTGCCAGCAGCCCTCGGACAGGGACAGGACAGCCCCAGCATTTT. Translating it yields CASSPRTGTGQPQHF.

The chain employs TRBV6-2 or TRBV6-3 and TRBJ2-3; 8 bases are shared with TRBD2. The V gene's germline CDR1 is MNHEY and CDR2 SVGEGT. The length of the CDR3 is 18 residues. The J segment lost 2 bases and the V segment lost 3 bases, leaving 13 bases of the junction unmatched. CDR3 nucleotide sequence: TGTGCCAGCAGTTATTCCGTACTAACTAGCGGTGACACAGATACGCAGTATTTT. Its protein is CASSYSVLTSGDTDTQYF.

This clonotype has just a few counts. At one boundary the junction diverges from the germline segment, which might be a read error. The V gene is TRBV30, the J gene TRBJ2-5, with a tentative D call TRBD2 (5 bases). Germline CDR1 reads GTSNPN; CDR2 reads SVGIG (reference sequence). This CDR3 is built from 11 residues. CDR3 sequence reads: CAGRIRETQYF. For the CDR3, the DNA is TGTGCCGGGAGAATACGCGAGACCCAGTACTTC. The entire variable domain, with the rest obtained from reference TRBV30 and TRBJ2-5, is as follows: SQTIHQWPATLVQPVGSPLSLECTVEGTSNPNLYWYRQAAGRGLQLLFYSVGIGQISSEVPQNLSASRPQDRQFILSSKKLLLSDSGFYLCAGRIRETQYFGPGTRLLVL.

This clonotype was recorded once. The gene calls are TRBV3-1 and TRBJ1-1, with D possibly TRBD1 on 6 matching bases. Germline assignment: CDR1 LGHDT and CDR2 YNNKEL (reference sequence). The CDR3 spans 14 residues. V was pared by 4 bases and J by 6 bases, with 15 bases between. CDR3 sequence: CASSPGGGISEAFF. The DNA for the CDR3 is TGTGCCAGCAGCCCCGGGGGGGGCATCTCTGAAGCTTTCTTT.

Concerning this clonotype: A much larger clone lies a single base off, so this may be a read error. The chain uses TRBV4-3 and TRBJ2-3; D unclear. The V gene's germline CDR1 is LGHNA and CDR2 YSLEER. The CDR3 is made up of 17 amino acids. The CDR3 protein is CANSPTASDSPPDTQYF. CDR3 bases: TGCGCCAACAGCCCTACAGCCTCCGATAGCCCCCCAGATACGCAGTATTTT.

The chain couples TRBV12-3 or TRBV12-4 to TRBJ1-4; 8 bases map to TRBD1. The CDR3 runs to 13 residues. V lost 6 bases, J lost 7 bases, and 4 bases stayed unmatched. CDR3 sequence (DNA): TGTGCCAGCAGACCAACAGGGGGTGAAAAACTGTTTTTT. Amino acids: CASRPTGGEKLFF.

This rearrangement joins TRBV7-9 to TRBJ1-6; no firm D call. CDR1 is SEHNR and CDR2 is FQNEAQ in the germline V gene (reference sequence). This CDR3 comprises 16 residues. V gave up 1 base and J gave up 6 bases, with 13 bases separating them. CDR3 region: CASSLDEGKGNSPLHF. CDR3 nucleotide sequence: TGTGCCAGCAGCTTAGATGAGGGCAAGGGTAATTCACCCCTCCACTTT. The variable domain in full, completed from reference TRBV7-9 and TRBJ1-6, reads DTGVSQNPRHKITKRGQNVTFRCDPISEHNRLYWYRQTLGQGPEFLTYFQNEAQLEKSRLLSDRFSAERPKGSFSTLEIQRTEQGDSAMYLCASSLDEGKGNSPLHFGNGTRLTVT.

CDR3 DNA sequence: TGTGCCACCAGCGTCTTAGATACGCAGTATTTT. It is translated as CATSVLDTQYF. V is TRBV6-5 and J is TRBJ2-3; D remains unclear. In germline, CDR1 is MNHEY, CDR2 SVGAGI. Trimming took off 10 bases at V and 5 bases at J, with 10 bases between the two ends. There are 11 residues in the CDR3.

The V and J genes are TRBV27 and TRBJ1-2; 8 positions agree with TRBD1. This CDR3 has 18 residues. Germline V lookup: CDR1 MNHEY, CDR2 SMNVEV (reference sequence). V gave up 0 bases and J gave up 3 bases; unmatched junction bases: 12. The CDR3 reads CASSLSGNRGASHYGYTF. The CDR3, as DNA: TGTGCCAGCAGTTTATCGGGAAACAGGGGGGCCTCCCACTATGGCTACACCTTC.

The V and J genes are TRBV29-1 and TRBJ1-1; D uncertain. V lost 7 bases and J lost 1, with 13 bases in between. The CDR3 extends over 13 amino acids. Germline CDR1 SQVTM, CDR2 ANQGSEA. In DNA form, the CDR3 reads TGCAGCGGTACTAAACAAGGGAACACTGAAGCTTTCTTT. Its protein is CSGTKQGNTEAFF. The full variable domain, completed using reference TRBV29-1 and TRBJ1-1, is SAVISQKPSRDICQRGTSLTIQCQVDSQVTMMFWYRQQPGQSLTLIATANQGSEATYESGFVIDKFPISRPNLTFSTLTVSNMSPEDSSIYLCSGTKQGNTEAFFGQGTRLTVV.